One T cell receptor (beta chain) is described in this entry. V lost 4 bases to trimming and J lost 2 bases, with 9 bases between them. The germline CDR1 and CDR2 sequences are WSHSY and SAAADI. The CDR3 is 13 amino acids. Data came from immunoSEQ multiplex PCR; TCRdb stores just in-frame clones and leaves some out. Among 30,000 to 35,000 clones listed, around 90% were seen once. These data originate in a study of T cell changes during pregnancy in multiple sclerosis. The material was CD4+ T cells from peripheral blood mononuclear cells, obtained in the third trimester of pregnancy. The J gene is TRBJ2-7, the V gene TRBV10-2; D is uncertain. This receptor was identified in a female donor in good health, enrolled as a control in a pregnancy study. In DNA, the CDR3 is TGCGCCAGCAGTGTTGTAGAGGCCTACGAGCAGTACTTC. Translated, it gives CASSVVEAYEQYF.